The T cell receptor beta chain under discussion was sequenced for a study of beta chain features in type 1 diabetes. Study-level findings and limits: Insertions were fewer and deletions more numerous at VDJ junctions in type 1 diabetes patients.

About this clone itself: Its antigen is as yet unknown. The same CDR3 arises from other DNA sequences in this sample as well.

Germline CDR1 is KGHSH and CDR2 is LQKENI. Trimming took 3 bases from V and 2 from J; bases not matched to a gene: 4. The CDR3 contains 15 residues. Reverse transcribing all isolated RNA meant expressed TCRB transcripts were sequenced. Measured with immunoSEQ multiplex PCR; TCRdb has only the in-frame clones, and not every one. The data contain a few hundred thousand clones, 9.5% to 12% of them singletons. The sequence was collected from a woman in her 30s in good health. The material sequenced was naive CD4+ T cells from blood. This chain uses TRBV18 with TRBJ2-7, with TRBD2 matching over 10 bases. The CDR3 DNA sequence: TGTGCCAGCTCACCCGGACTAGCGGAGACCTACGAGCAGTACTTC. It codes for CASSPGLAETYEQYF.